This TCR beta chain was sequenced for a study of CD8 T cells in Susac syndrome. Study summary: Patients with Susac syndrome were therapy-naive, treated with corticosteroids, or treated with intravenous immunoglobulin alone when blood was collected. General study findings and limits: The CD4+ T cell repertoires in Susac syndrome were not clonally expanded.

Note on this clonotype: The antigen remains undetermined.

The RNA input was about 0.5 to 1 ug, and it was reverse transcribed with random hexamers. TCR beta CDR3 was amplified by immunoSEQ multiplex PCR. This amplification extended across 54 Vbeta and 13 Jbeta segments. TCRdb fed the immunoSEQ multiplex PCR reads into MiXCR, producing one record per CDR3 protein. The sample holds over 150,000 distinct CDR3 sequences, about 95% seen once. Trimming took off 4 bases at V and 4 bases at J, with 8 bases between the two ends. From germline, CDR1 is LNHDA and CDR2 SQIVND (reference sequence). The CDR3 is 13 amino acids. From blood CD8+ and CD4+ T cells, TCR beta sequences were generated.

This chain uses TRBV19 with TRBJ2-4; no firm D call. The TCR originated in a human donor with Susac syndrome. The sample consisted of CD4+ T cells from PBMCs. The CDR3 coding sequence is TGTGCCAGTAGTACAGACTGGAAAAACATTCAGTACTTC. It specifies CASSTDWKNIQYF.